This T cell receptor beta chain was recorded in a study of CD4+ T cells in melanoma. This CDR3 is built from 18 residues. V was shortened by 5 bases and J by 1 base, with 23 bases between the two germline ends. Germline V lookup: CDR1 LGHNA, CDR2 YNFKEQ. TCRdb's copy holds only in-frame clones and misses some; the assay was immunoSEQ multiplex PCR. Found here are 13,000 or so clones, about 71% of them singletons; the top ten hold 15% to 20%. Sequenced: cells from a culture (not recorded whether cultured in vitro). The TCR sequence derives from a human donor with melanoma. The chain combines TRBV4-2 with TRBJ1-1; D possibly corresponds to TRBD1 (6 bases). CDR3 in amino acids: CASSLVLGKGVSNTEAFF. Here the CDR3 DNA reads TGTGCCAGCAGCTTAGTTCTGGGTAAGGGGGTATCGAACACTGAAGCTTTCTTT.